A selection of T cell receptor beta chains follows, all from one sample in a study of blood T cell repertoires in COVID-19. Measured with immunoSEQ multiplex PCR; TCRdb has only the in-frame clones, and not every one. Of about 280,000 clones in the sample, 75% to 95% were seen once. The sequenced sample consisted of PBMCs or T cells enriched from blood (not recorded which). The receptors here all came from a middle-aged man who had been exposed to COVID-19. Each CDR3 is given with its conserved first and last residue. Fields, in order: J gene, clone size, D gene, V gene, CDR3 DNA, CDR3 protein. The D gene is left open where the match is weak. Not all rows give a size; the values are once, few, many and, for expanded clones, a class.

TRBJ1-4	once	TRBD1	TRBV28	TGTGCCAGCAGTTTATCCGGACAGGGGTCCAGGAAACTGTTTTTT	CASSLSGQGSRKLFF
TRBJ2-7	NA	NA	TRBV7-2	TGTGCCAGCAGCCCCAACCCGGGATTCTCCTACGAGCAGTACTTC	CASSPNPGFSYEQYF
TRBJ2-7	NA	TRBD2	TRBV10-3	TGTGCCATCAGTGAAAAGGCCGGGAGGTACGAGCAGTACTTC	CAISEKAGRYEQYF
TRBJ2-7	NA	NA	TRBV20-1	TGCAGTGCTAGTATAGCGCGCGAGCAGTACTTC	CSASIAREQYF
TRBJ2-3	NA	NA	TRBV7-3	TGTGCCAGCAGCCAGACTCGCACAGATACGCAGTATTTT	CASSQTRTDTQYF
TRBJ1-1	NA	NA	TRBV5-1	TGCGCCAGCAGCTCCACTACAGGGCGGAACACTGAAGCTTTCTTT	CASSSTTGRNTEAFF
TRBJ2-1	few	TRBD2	TRBV6-2/TRBV6-3	TGTGCCAGCAGTGATAGCGGGAGCTCCTACAATGAGCAGTTCTTC	CASSDSGSSYNEQFF
TRBJ1-2	NA	TRBD1	TRBV7-8	TGTGCCAGCAGCAGCCGGGGACAGGGGATAGCGGGGTATGGCTACACCTTC	CASSSRGQGIAGYGYTF
TRBJ2-3	NA	NA	TRBV14	TGTGCCAGCAGCCAACCTTCCGCAGATACGCAGTATTTT	CASSQPSADTQYF
TRBJ1-1	NA	NA	TRBV6-4	TGTGCCACCCACAGGTACCAGGACACTGAAGCTTTCTTT	CATHRYQDTEAFF
TRBJ2-7	once	NA	TRBV7-9	TGTGCCAGCAGCTCATTCCGGGAGTTAACCTACGAGCAGTACTTC	CASSSFRELTYEQYF
TRBJ2-7	NA	TRBD2	TRBV4-1	TGCGCCAGCAGCCAGACTACCGGGACTAGCTCCAACGAGCAGTACTTC	CASSQTTGTSSNEQYF
TRBJ1-3	NA	TRBD1	TRBV18	TGTGCCAGCTCACCGGGACAGGGGAACACCATATATTTT	CASSPGQGNTIYF
TRBJ2-7	NA	NA	TRBV7-8	TGTGCCAGCAGCCTCCCGGAGTCCTACGAGCAGTACTTC	CASSLPESYEQYF
TRBJ2-1	NA	NA	TRBV29-1	TGCAGCGAGGGGACAAGCTCCTACAATGAGCAGTTCTTC	CSEGTSSYNEQFF
TRBJ1-1	NA	NA	TRBV7-2	TGTGCCAGCAGCTCTCGTGTACTGGAGGGTTACATGAACACTGAAGCTTTCTTT	CASSSRVLEGYMNTEAFF
TRBJ2-1	NA	TRBD2	TRBV5-6	TGTGCCAGCAGCTTGGGGACTAGCCTACGCAATGAGCAGTTCTTC	CASSLGTSLRNEQFF
TRBJ1-1	few	TRBD1	TRBV7-2	TGTGCCAGCAGCTCCCGGACAGGGGGAGGCACTGAAGCTTTCTTT	CASSSRTGGGTEAFF
TRBJ2-1	NA	TRBD2	TRBV5-5	TGTGCCAGCAGCTTGTTCTCAGCGGGACATGAGCAGTTCTTC	CASSLFSAGHEQFF
TRBJ1-3	NA	NA	TRBV2	TGTGCCAGCAGCCAATACAGGAGCTCTGGAAACACCATATATTTT	CASSQYRSSGNTIYF
TRBJ1-2	NA	NA	TRBV28	TGTGCCAGCAGTAACCCCTCAGGGCCCGGCTACACCTTC	CASSNPSGPGYTF
TRBJ2-3	NA	TRBD2	TRBV5-1	TGCGCCAGCAGCTCCCTAGCGGGAGGGGCGGATACGCAGTATTTT	CASSSLAGGADTQYF
TRBJ2-5	NA	TRBD2	TRBV2	TGTGCCACGCCGGGACTAGCGAGTGCAAAGACCCAGTACTTC	CATPGLASAKTQYF
TRBJ2-2	NA	TRBD2	TRBV4-3	TGCGCCAGCAGCCAACTGGGACTAGACGGCGGGGAGCTGTTTTTT	CASSQLGLDGGELFF
TRBJ2-1	NA	TRBD2	TRBV9	TGTGCCAGCAGCGTTACTAGCGACCACAATGAGCAGTTCTTC	CASSVTSDHNEQFF
TRBJ1-5	NA	NA	TRBV11-2	TGTGCCAGCAGCCAGGCCGGGCGGGGTTCGAGTCAGCCCCAGCATTTT	CASSQAGRGSSQPQHF
TRBJ1-1	NA	NA	TRBV5-1	TGCGCCAGCAGCTTCCAGACACCGAACACTGAAGCTTTCTTT	CASSFQTPNTEAFF
TRBJ1-5	NA	TRBD1	TRBV29-1	TGCAGCGTCTGGACAGGGGGCAATCAGCCCCAGCATTTT	CSVWTGGNQPQHF
TRBJ2-1	NA	NA	TRBV30	TGTGCCTGGAGTGCCCTGGGTAGCATCTACAATGAGCAGTTCTTC	CAWSALGSIYNEQFF
TRBJ2-3	NA	NA	TRBV27	TGTGCCAGCAGTCAGTTGCCGGGAGATACGCAGTATTTT	CASSQLPGDTQYF
TRBJ2-5	few	TRBD2	TRBV20-1	TGCAGTGCTAGTTCTGGGACTAGCGGAGAAGAGACCCAGTACTTC	CSASSGTSGEETQYF
TRBJ1-1	NA	NA	TRBV9	TGTGCCAGCAGCGTTCTCGATAGGAACACTGAAGCTTTCTTT	CASSVLDRNTEAFF
TRBJ2-7	NA	NA	TRBV10-1	TGCGCCAGCAGTGAATCTGACAGTTGCTACGAGCAGTACTTC	CASSESDSCYEQYF
TRBJ1-6	NA	TRBD1	TRBV2	TGTGCCAGCAGTGATACGGGACAGAATAATTCACCCCTCCACTTT	CASSDTGQNNSPLHF
TRBJ2-7	NA	NA	TRBV7-9	TGTGCCAGCAGCTTAGCGGAACTGACATCCTTCCCTTCCGAGCAGTACTTC	CASSLAELTSFPSEQYF
TRBJ1-5	NA	NA	TRBV10-1	TGCGCCAGCAGTGCACCGGGTCCGACCCCGAATAGCAATCAGCCCCAGCATTTT	CASSAPGPTPNSNQPQHF
TRBJ2-1	NA	TRBD2	TRBV7-2	TGTGCCAGCAGCGCCGGGACTAGTTCTGGTGAGCAGTTCTTC	CASSAGTSSGEQFF